The rows below give T cell receptor beta chains drawn from one sample of a study of blood T cell repertoires in COVID-19. TCRdb's table, derived via immunoSEQ multiplex PCR, lists solely in-frame clones and lacks some. The sample has roughly 210,000 clones; under 90% are singletons. Input material: peripheral blood. The receptors derive from a woman over 75 with COVID-19, enrolled during active disease. Both conserved end residues are part of each CDR3. The D gene is left open where the match is weak. Rows give clone size only sometimes, using once, few, many, or a class for an expanded clone.

abundance,j_gene,d_gene,v_gene,CDR3nt,CDR3aa
-,TRBJ1-1,-,TRBV6-1,TGTGCCAGCAGTGAACAGGGAGGAGCTGAAGCTTTCTTT,CASSEQGGAEAFF
-,TRBJ1-4,TRBD1,TRBV29-1,TGCAGCGTTTCCCGGGACAGTAACGAAAAACTGTTTTTT,CSVSRDSNEKLFF
-,TRBJ1-2,-,TRBV4-3,TGCGCCAGCAGCCAAGAATGGGGGGATTTCTATGGCTACACCTTC,CASSQEWGDFYGYTF
-,TRBJ1-2,-,TRBV5-1,TGCGCCAGCAGCTCGGACAGTCCGCAAGGCTACACCTTC,CASSSDSPQGYTF
-,TRBJ1-3,-,TRBV18,TGTGCCAGCTCACCCCAAGAGGTACCCTCTGGAAACACCATATATTTT,CASSPQEVPSGNTIYF
few,TRBJ1-5,-,TRBV28,TGTGCCAGCAGTCCAGGGAGGGGAAGCAATCAGCCCCAGCATTTT,CASSPGRGSNQPQHF
-,TRBJ1-4,TRBD1,TRBV7-8,TGTGCCAGCAGCCCCATCGGACAGGGGTTTGAAAAACTGTTTTTT,CASSPIGQGFEKLFF
-,TRBJ1-2,-,TRBV24-1,TGTGCCACCAGTAGGGGCAGTTATAGCTACACCTTC,CATSRGSYSYTF
few,TRBJ1-1,-,TRBV3-1/TRBV3-2,TGTGCCAGCAGCCGGGGGGGGGCGAACACTGAAGCTTTCTTT,CASSRGGANTEAFF
-,TRBJ2-1,TRBD2,TRBV3-1/TRBV3-2,TGTGCCAGCAGCCAAAGACTAGCGGATGAGCAGTTCTTC,CASSQRLADEQFF
-,TRBJ2-3,TRBD2,TRBV5-1,TGCGCCAGCAGCCTACCTAGCGGCGGGAGGGCCCCAGATACGCAGTATTTT,CASSLPSGGRAPDTQYF
-,TRBJ1-1,TRBD1,TRBV28,TGTGCCAGCAGTATAGGGGGACAGCGGTACACTGAAGCTTTCTTT,CASSIGGQRYTEAFF
few,TRBJ1-2,TRBD1,TRBV10-2,TGCGCCAGCAGTGAGTCCGGGACAGGGGGCGGCTACACCTTC,CASSESGTGGGYTF
-,TRBJ1-1,-,TRBV4-1,TGCGCCAGCAGCCAAGGAGGGGGGGCTTCGGACACTGAAGCTTTCTTT,CASSQGGGASDTEAFF
-,TRBJ2-7,TRBD1,TRBV27,TGTGCCAGCAGTCGGCTCCACCTCCAGGGACAGGGAGAGCAGTACTTC,CASSRLHLQGQGEQYF
-,TRBJ1-6,-,TRBV11-2,TGTGCCAGCAGCTTAGAACCACAGTCGAAACCCCTCCACTTT,CASSLEPQSKPLHF
once,TRBJ2-5,-,TRBV7-9,TGTGCCAGCACCCAGCGGACAGTGTTAAGGGAGACCCAGTACTTC,CASTQRTVLRETQYF
-,TRBJ1-2,-,TRBV24-1,TGTGCCACCAGTGATAGTCGCCAGGGCGTCTATGGCTACACCTTC,CATSDSRQGVYGYTF
-,TRBJ1-2,-,TRBV5-1,TGCGCCAGCAGCCTCGACAGCTACTATGGCTACACCTTC,CASSLDSYYGYTF
few,TRBJ1-3,TRBD1,TRBV12-3/TRBV12-4,TGTGCCGGTGAGGACAGGGGGCAGAACACCATATATTTT,CAGEDRGQNTIYF
-,TRBJ2-1,TRBD1,TRBV5-4,TGTGCCAGCAGCTTGGGACAGGGCTCCTACAATGAGCAGTTCTTC,CASSLGQGSYNEQFF
-,TRBJ1-4,-,TRBV6-5,TGTGCCAGCAGTTCCGCTCAGGGGAAAAGGGAAAAACTGTTTTTT,CASSSAQGKREKLFF
-,TRBJ1-5,-,TRBV6-2/TRBV6-3,TGTGCCAGCAGTCAGACCCGGGACACACCCCAGGGCGGCAATCAGCCCCAGCATTTT,CASSQTRDTPQGGNQPQHF
-,TRBJ1-4,-,TRBV19,TGTGCCAGTAGTGACTCCGGGACAAAGGGGAATGAAAAACTGTTTTTT,CASSDSGTKGNEKLFF
-,TRBJ2-7,TRBD2,TRBV18,TGTGCCAGCTCACCAAAGGCGGGGGGGCGGGACGAGCAGTACTTC,CASSPKAGGRDEQYF
once,TRBJ2-7,-,TRBV28,TGTGCCAGCAGTTCTTACTACTACGAGCAGTACTTC,CASSSYYYEQYF
few,TRBJ1-1,-,TRBV2,TGTGCCAGCAGTGAAACTCCGGGGGAGACTGAAGCTTTCTTT,CASSETPGETEAFF
-,TRBJ1-5,-,TRBV2,TGTGCCAGCATGGCGGGGGGCAATCAGCCCCAGCATTTT,CASMAGGNQPQHF
-,TRBJ1-4,TRBD1,TRBV18,TGTGCCAGCTCACCGACAGGGGATGAAAAACTGTTTTTT,CASSPTGDEKLFF
few,TRBJ1-1,-,TRBV18,TGTGCCAGCTCACCGGGGTCCGCGGGGAACACTGAAGCTTTCTTT,CASSPGSAGNTEAFF
-,TRBJ2-2,-,TRBV6-4,TGTGCCAGCACCCGGACAGCGAACACCGGGGAGCTGTTTTTT,CASTRTANTGELFF
-,TRBJ1-2,-,TRBV6-1,TGTGCCAGCAGTGAAGGGAGGGGCCCACCTGGCTACACCTTC,CASSEGRGPPGYTF
-,TRBJ2-3,TRBD2,TRBV19,TGTGCCAGTAGTAGCTTAGCGGGGGGCAGGGGAGATACGCAGTATTTT,CASSSLAGGRGDTQYF
-,TRBJ2-3,TRBD2,TRBV7-2,TGTGCCAGCAGGTTAAGAAGCGGGGGGGAGGGTACGCAGTATTTT,CASRLRSGGEGTQYF
-,TRBJ1-6,TRBD1,TRBV5-1,TGCGCCAGCAGCTTGGCCGCAGGGGGAGGCACGGGAAATTCACCCCTCCACTTT,CASSLAAGGGTGNSPLHF
-,TRBJ2-7,TRBD1,TRBV18,TGTGCCAGCTCACCTGGGACAGGCCCCTACGAGCAGTACTTC,CASSPGTGPYEQYF
-,TRBJ1-4,-,TRBV5-8,TGTGCCAGCGGATTGGACAGAGCAAATGAAAAACTGTTTTTT,CASGLDRANEKLFF
-,TRBJ1-4,-,TRBV18,TGTGCCAGCAGCCGCGGTCCCGCAACTAATGAAAAACTGTTTTTT,CASSRGPATNEKLFF
-,TRBJ1-5,TRBD1,TRBV7-2,TGTGCCAGCAGCTTACCACAGGGGAATCAGCCCCAGCATTTT,CASSLPQGNQPQHF
-,TRBJ1-6,-,TRBV19,TGTGCCAGTAGTATCTCGGAGAGACTTAATTCACCCCTCCACTTT,CASSISERLNSPLHF
-,TRBJ2-5,TRBD2,TRBV18,TGTGCCAGCTCACGAAATAGCGGGGGGGAAGAGACCCAGTACTTC,CASSRNSGGEETQYF